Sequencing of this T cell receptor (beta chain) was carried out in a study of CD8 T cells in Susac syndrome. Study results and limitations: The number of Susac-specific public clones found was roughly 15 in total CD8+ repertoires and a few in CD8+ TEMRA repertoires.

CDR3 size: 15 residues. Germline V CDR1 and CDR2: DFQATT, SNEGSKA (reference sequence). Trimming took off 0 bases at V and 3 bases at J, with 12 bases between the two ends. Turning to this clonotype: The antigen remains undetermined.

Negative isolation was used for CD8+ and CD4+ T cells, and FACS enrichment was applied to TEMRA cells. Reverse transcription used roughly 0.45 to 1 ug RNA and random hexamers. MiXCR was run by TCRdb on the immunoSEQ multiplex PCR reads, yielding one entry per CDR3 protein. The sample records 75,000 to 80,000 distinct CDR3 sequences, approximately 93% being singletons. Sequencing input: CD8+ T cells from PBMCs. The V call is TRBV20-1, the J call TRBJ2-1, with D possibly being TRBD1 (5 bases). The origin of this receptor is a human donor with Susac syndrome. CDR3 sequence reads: CSARDLGRDYNEQFF. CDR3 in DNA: TGCAGTGCTAGAGATCTCGGCAGGGACTACAATGAGCAGTTCTTC.